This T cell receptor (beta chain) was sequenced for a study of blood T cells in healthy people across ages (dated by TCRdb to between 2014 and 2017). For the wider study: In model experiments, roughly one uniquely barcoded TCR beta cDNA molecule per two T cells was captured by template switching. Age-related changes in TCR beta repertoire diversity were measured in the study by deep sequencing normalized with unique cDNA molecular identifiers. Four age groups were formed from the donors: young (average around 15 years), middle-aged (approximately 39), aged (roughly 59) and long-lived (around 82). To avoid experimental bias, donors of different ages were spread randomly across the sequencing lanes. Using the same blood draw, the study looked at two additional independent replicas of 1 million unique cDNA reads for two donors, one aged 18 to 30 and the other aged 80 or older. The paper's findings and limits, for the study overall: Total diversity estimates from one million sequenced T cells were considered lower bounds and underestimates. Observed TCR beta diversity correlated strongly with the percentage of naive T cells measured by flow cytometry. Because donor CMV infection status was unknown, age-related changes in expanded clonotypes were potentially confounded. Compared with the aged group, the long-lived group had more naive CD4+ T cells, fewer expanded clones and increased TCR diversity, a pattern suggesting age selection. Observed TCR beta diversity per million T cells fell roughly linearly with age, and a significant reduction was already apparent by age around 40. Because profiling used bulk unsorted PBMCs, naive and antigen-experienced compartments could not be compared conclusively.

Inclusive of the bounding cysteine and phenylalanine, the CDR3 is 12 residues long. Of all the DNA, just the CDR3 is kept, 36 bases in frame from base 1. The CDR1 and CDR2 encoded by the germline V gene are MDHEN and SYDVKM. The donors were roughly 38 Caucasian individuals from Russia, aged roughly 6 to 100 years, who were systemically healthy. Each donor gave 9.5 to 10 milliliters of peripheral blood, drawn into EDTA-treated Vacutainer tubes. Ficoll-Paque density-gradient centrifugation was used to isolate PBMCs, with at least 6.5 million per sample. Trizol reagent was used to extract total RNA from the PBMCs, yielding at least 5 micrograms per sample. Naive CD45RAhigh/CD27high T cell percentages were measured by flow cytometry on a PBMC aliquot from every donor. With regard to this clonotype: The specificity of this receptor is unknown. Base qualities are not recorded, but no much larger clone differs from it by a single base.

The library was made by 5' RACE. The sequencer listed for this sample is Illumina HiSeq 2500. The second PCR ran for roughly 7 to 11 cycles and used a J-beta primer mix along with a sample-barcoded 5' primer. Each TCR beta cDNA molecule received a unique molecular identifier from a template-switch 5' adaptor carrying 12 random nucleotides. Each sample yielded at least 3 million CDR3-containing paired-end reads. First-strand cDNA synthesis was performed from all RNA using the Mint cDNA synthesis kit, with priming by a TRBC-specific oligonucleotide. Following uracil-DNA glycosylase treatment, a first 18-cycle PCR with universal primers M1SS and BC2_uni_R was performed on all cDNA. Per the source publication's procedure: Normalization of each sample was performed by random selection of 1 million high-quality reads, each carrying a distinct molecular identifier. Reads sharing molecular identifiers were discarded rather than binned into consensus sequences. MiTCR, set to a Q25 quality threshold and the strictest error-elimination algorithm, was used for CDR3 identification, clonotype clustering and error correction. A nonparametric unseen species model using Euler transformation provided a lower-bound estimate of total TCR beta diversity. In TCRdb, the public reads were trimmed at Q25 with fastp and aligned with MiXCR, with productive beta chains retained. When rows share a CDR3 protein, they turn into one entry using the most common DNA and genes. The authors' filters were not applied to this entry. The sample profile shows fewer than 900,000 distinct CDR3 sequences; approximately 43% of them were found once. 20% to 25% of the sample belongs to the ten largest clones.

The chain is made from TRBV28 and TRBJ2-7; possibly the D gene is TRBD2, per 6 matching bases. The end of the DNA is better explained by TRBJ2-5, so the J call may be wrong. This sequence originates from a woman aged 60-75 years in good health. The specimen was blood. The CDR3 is CASNSGGETQYF. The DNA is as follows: TGTGCCAGCAACTCCGGGGGAGAGACCCAGTACTTC.